The sequence of this T cell receptor (beta chain) was determined in a study of cytomegalovirus exposure and HLA in healthy donors. Study-wide background: The 120 validation repertoires were produced on the same platform as the approximately 620 repertoires of the first cohort. This was reported in a later analysis.

Clones were sequenced by immunoSEQ multiplex PCR, and TCRdb holds only the in-frame ones, with some missing. The sample includes some 270,000 clones, 80% to 90% of them seen just once. Specimen: PBMCs. This sequence was found in a woman between 18 and 29 years old in good health and CMV-seronegative.

CDR3 sequence reads: CASSYPRQGSTDTQYF. In DNA form, the CDR3 reads TGTGCCAGCAGTTATCCCCGCCAGGGGAGCACAGATACGCAGTATTTT. This chain connects TRBV6-6 to TRBJ2-3; tentative D call: TRBD1 (6 bases). The CDR3 is 16 residues long. The germline V gene encodes CDR1 MNHNY and CDR2 SVGAGI (reference sequence). V was trimmed by 3 bases and J by 0 bases, leaving 13 bases between them.